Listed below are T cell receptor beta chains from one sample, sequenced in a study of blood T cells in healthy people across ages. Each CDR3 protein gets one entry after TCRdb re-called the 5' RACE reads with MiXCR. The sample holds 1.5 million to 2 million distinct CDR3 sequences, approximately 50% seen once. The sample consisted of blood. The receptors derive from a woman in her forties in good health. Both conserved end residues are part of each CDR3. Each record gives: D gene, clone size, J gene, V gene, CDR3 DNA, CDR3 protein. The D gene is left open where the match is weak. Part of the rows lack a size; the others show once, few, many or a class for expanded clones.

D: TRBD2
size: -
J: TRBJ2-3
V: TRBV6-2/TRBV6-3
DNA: TGTGCCAGCAGTTACCTTGGACTAGCGGGGGGGCCCAGCACAGATACGCAGTATTTT
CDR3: CASSYLGLAGGPSTDTQYF

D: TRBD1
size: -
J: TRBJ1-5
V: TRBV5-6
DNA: TGTGCCAGCAGCTTTGGGGGACAGGGTCAGCCCCAGCATTTT
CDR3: CASSFGGQGQPQHF

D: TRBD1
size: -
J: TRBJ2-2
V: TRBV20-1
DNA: TGCAGTGCTAAACAGGGGAGCACCGGGGAGCTGTTTTTT
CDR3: CSAKQGSTGELFF

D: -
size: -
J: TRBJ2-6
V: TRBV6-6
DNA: TGTGCCAGCAGCCATCAAGGAGCCAACGTCCTGACTTTC
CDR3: CASSHQGANVLTF

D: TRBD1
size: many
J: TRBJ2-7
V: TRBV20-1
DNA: TGCAGTGCTAGTTGGACAGGGAGCTCCTACGAGCAGTACTTC
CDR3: CSASWTGSSYEQYF

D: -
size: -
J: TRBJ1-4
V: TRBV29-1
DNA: TGCAGCGTTGAAGATCGAAGCGGGGAGTGGGAAGAAAAACTGTTTTTT
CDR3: CSVEDRSGEWEEKLFF

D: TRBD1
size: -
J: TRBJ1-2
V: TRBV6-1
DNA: TGTGCCAGCAGACCGGGACAGGCTGGAGCTAACTATGGCTACACCTTC
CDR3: CASRPGQAGANYGYTF

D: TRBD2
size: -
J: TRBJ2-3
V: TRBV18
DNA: TGTGCCAGCTCACCTACCGGGACTACTGCCACAGATACGCAGTATTTT
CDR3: CASSPTGTTATDTQYF

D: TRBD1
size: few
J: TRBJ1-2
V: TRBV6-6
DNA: TGTGCCAGCAGGCCAGGGGGCGTCGACTATGGCTACACCTTC
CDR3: CASRPGGVDYGYTF

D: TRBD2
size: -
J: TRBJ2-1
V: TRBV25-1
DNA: TGTGCCAGCAGTGAAGGGAGCGGGAGCTACAATGAGCAGTTCTTC
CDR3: CASSEGSGSYNEQFF

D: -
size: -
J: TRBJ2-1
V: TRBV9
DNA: TGTGCCAGCAGCGTAGGCGGGGGCTCGAGAACCTACAATGAGCAGTTCTTC
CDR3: CASSVGGGSRTYNEQFF

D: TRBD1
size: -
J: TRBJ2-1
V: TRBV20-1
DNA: TGCAGTGCAGTCCCTTGGGACAGGGCTGGGAATGAGCAGTTCTTC
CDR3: CSAVPWDRAGNEQFF

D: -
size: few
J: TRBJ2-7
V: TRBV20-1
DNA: TGCAGTGCAAAGAGTTCGGGGGGCAAGTACGAGCAGTACTTC
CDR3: CSAKSSGGKYEQYF

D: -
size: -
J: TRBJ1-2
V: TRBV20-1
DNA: TGCAGTGCCACGGCCTTAAACCATGGCTACACCTTC
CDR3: CSATALNHGYTF

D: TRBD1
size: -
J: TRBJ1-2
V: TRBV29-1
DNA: TGCAGCGTTGAAGCGGCGACAGGGAATGGCTACACCTTC
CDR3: CSVEAATGNGYTF

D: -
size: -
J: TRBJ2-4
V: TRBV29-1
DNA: TGCAGCGTTGATGCAGGGGGGGATCAAAACATTCAGTACTTC
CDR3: CSVDAGGDQNIQYF

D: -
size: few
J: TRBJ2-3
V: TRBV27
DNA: TGTGCCAGCAGTTTATCCGCAGGGACTAGCACAGATACGCAGTATTTT
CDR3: CASSLSAGTSTDTQYF

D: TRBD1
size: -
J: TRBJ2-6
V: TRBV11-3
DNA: TGTGCCAGCAGCTCCCGAACAGGGGTTGCTGGGGCCAACGTCCTGACTTTC
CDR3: CASSSRTGVAGANVLTF

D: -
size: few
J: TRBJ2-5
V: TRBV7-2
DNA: TGTGCCAGCAGCTTCGGCGCAGGGTGGGAGACCCAGTACTTC
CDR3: CASSFGAGWETQYF

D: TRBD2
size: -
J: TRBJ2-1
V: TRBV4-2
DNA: TGTGCCAGCAGCCAACCTAGCGGGGGGGTCAATGAGCAGTTCTTC
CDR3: CASSQPSGGVNEQFF

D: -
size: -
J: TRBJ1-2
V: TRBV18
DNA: TGTGCCAGCTCTCTAACGGGGCGGGGCGACTATGGCTACACCTTC
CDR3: CASSLTGRGDYGYTF

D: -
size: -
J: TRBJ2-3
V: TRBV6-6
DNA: TGTGCCAGCAGTTCCCCTAGCGCAGGCCCCTTCACAGATACGCAGTATTTT
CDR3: CASSSPSAGPFTDTQYF

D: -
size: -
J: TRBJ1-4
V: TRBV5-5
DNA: TGTGCCAGCAGCCCCCCAGCGGCAGGAGGAAAACTGTTTTTT
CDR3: CASSPPAAGGKLFF

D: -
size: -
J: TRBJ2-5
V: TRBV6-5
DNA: TGTGCCAGCAGTTACTCAGGACCAGGCCAAGAGACCCAGTACTTC
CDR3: CASSYSGPGQETQYF

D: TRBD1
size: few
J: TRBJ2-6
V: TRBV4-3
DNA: TGCGCCAGCAGCCAAGTCCTGACAGGGAGATCCTCTGGGGCCAACGTCCTGACTTTC
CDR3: CASSQVLTGRSSGANVLTF

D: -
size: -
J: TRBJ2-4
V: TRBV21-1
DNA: TGTGCCAGCAGCAAAAATACACTAGGACAGGGGATGGAAAACATTCAGTACTTC
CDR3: CASSKNTLGQGMENIQYF

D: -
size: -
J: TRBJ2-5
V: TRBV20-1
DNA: TGCAGTGCTCCAGGACAGCAAGAGACCCAGTACTTC
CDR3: CSAPGQQETQYF

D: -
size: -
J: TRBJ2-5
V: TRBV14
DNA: TGTGCCAGCAGCCCCACGGGACACCTCCTTCAAGAGACCCAGTACTTC
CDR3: CASSPTGHLLQETQYF

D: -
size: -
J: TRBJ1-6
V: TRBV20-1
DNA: TGCAGTGCTAGAGCCATGACAGGTTTGGCCCATTCACCCCTCCACTTT
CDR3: CSARAMTGLAHSPLHF

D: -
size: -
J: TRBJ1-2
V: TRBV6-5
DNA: TGTGCCAGCACAAACGAGTGGGGCGGGTATGGCTACACCTTC
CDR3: CASTNEWGGYGYTF

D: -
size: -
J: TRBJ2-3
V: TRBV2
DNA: TGTGCCAGCAGCTCCCAAGGGGGGAGTTCGGATACGCAGTATTTT
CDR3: CASSSQGGSSDTQYF

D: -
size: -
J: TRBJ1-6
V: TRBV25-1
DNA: TGTGCCAGCATTGCGCCGGGCTCACCCCTCCACTTT
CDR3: CASIAPGSPLHF

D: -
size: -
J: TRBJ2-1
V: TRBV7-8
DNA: TGTGCCAGCATCAATTCCCAGACGGAGTACAATGAGCAGTTCTTC
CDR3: CASINSQTEYNEQFF

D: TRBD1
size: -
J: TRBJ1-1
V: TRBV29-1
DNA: TGCAGCGTCGAGACAGGGTCTTACCCTGAAGCTTTCTTT
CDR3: CSVETGSYPEAFF

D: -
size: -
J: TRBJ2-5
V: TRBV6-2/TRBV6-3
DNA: TGTGCCAGCAGTTACCAGCGTAAGCAGTACTTC
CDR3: CASSYQRKQYF

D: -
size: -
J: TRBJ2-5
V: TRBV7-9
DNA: TGTGCCAGCAGCCCGTGGGCAGGGAAACAAGAGACCCATTACTTC
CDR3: CASSPWAGKQETHYF

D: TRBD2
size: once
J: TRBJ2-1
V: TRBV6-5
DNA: TGTGCCAGCAGTTACGACGGGGGGGGTTGGTACAATGAGCAGTTCTTC
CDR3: CASSYDGGGWYNEQFF

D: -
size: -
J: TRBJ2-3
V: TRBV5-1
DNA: TGCGCCAGCAGCTTGGACGACACAGATACGCAGTATTTT
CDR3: CASSLDDTDTQYF

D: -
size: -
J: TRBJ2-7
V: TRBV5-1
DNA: TGCGCCAGCAGCTTGGATCCGGGTAACTCCTACGAGCAGTACTTC
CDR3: CASSLDPGNSYEQYF

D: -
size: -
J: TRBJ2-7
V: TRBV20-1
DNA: TGCAGTGCTAGAGATAGCCGGGGTCCCTTCTACTACGAGCAGTACTTC
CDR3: CSARDSRGPFYYEQYF

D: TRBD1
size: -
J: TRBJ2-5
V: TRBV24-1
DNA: TGTGCCACCAGTGAGCCCAGGGGGCTGGAGACCCAGTACTTC
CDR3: CATSEPRGLETQYF

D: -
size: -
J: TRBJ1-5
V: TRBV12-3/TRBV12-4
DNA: TGTGCCAGCAGTGTAGAACAACACAATCAGCCCCAGCATTTT
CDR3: CASSVEQHNQPQHF

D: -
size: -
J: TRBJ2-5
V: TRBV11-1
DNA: TGTGCCAGCAGCTTGCGGAGACTGGGACTCCAAGAGACCCAGTACTTC
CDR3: CASSLRRLGLQETQYF

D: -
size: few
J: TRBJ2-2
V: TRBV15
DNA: TGTGCCACCGGTCGCCCGAACACCGGGGAGCTGTTTTTT
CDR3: CATGRPNTGELFF

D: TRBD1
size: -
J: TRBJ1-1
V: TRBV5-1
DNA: TGCGCCAGCAGCCCGGGGGGACAGGCGAACACTGAAGCTTTCTTT
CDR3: CASSPGGQANTEAFF

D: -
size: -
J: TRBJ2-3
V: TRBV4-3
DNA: TGCGCCAGCAGCCAAGATGAGGCACCTGCGAATACGCAGTATTTT
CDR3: CASSQDEAPANTQYF

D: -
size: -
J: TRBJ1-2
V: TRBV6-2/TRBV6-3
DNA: TGTGCCAGCAGAAAGGTAGTCGGAGCTAACTATGGCTACACCTTC
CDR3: CASRKVVGANYGYTF

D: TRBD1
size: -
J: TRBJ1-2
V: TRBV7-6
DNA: TGTGCCAGCAGCACTCAGGGACAGGGTTTCGCCAGTGGCTACACCTTC
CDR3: CASSTQGQGFASGYTF

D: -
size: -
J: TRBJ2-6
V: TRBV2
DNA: TGTGCCAGCAAGGTCGGGGTTCCTGGGGCCAACGTCCTGACTTTC
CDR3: CASKVGVPGANVLTF

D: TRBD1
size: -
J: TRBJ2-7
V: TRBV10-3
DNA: TGTGCCATCGCAGAGGGACAGGGGAGCTCCTACGAGCAGTACTTC
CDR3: CAIAEGQGSSYEQYF

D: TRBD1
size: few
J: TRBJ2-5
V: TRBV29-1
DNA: TGCAGCGCCAACCCGACAGGGAATGGGGAGCAGTACTTC
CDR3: CSANPTGNGEQYF

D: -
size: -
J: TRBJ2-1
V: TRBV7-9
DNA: TGTGCCAGCAGCTTAGCGGGGCTTAGCGGCTACAATGAGCAGTTCTTC
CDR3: CASSLAGLSGYNEQFF

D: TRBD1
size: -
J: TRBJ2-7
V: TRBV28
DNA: TGTGCCAGCAGTCCCGGGACAGGGCAATCTTGGGAGCAGTACTTC
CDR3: CASSPGTGQSWEQYF

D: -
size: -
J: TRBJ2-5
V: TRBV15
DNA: TGTGCCACCAGCAGAGAATGGAGCCTTGAGCAGTACTTC
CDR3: CATSREWSLEQYF

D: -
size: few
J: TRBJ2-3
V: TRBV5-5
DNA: TGTGCCAGCAGCTTGGATGAGGGTTTGACAGATACGCAGTATTTT
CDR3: CASSLDEGLTDTQYF

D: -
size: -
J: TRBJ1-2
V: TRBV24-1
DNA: TGTGCCACCAGTGATGCGCGGATCAACTATGGCTACACCTTC
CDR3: CATSDARINYGYTF

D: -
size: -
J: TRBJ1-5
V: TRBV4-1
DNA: TGCGCCAGCAGCCACCAAGGGTCTTATCAGCCCCAGCATTTT
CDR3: CASSHQGSYQPQHF

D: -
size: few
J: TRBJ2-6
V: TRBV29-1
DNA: TGCAGCGTTTACGGTCCGGGGTCTGGGGCCAACGTCCTGACTTTC
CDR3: CSVYGPGSGANVLTF

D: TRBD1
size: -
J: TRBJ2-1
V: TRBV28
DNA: TGTGCCAGCAGTTTTCCGGGACAGAAACTCTCCAGCTCCTACAATGAGCAGTTCTTC
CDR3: CASSFPGQKLSSSYNEQFF

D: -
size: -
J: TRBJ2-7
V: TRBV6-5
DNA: TGTGCCAGCAGTTTGCGTCAGGGTGCCCCCTACGAGCAGTACTTC
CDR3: CASSLRQGAPYEQYF